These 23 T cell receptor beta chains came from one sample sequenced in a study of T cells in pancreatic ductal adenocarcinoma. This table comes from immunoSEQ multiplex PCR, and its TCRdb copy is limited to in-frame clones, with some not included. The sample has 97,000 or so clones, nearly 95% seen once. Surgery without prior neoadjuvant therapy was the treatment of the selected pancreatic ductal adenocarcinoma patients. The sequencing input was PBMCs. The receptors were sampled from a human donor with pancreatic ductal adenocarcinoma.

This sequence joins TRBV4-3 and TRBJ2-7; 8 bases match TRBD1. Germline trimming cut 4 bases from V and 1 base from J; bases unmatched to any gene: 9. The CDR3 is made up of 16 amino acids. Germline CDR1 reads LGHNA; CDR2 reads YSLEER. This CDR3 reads CASSRGTGLLSYEQYF. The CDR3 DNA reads TGCGCCAGCAGCCGTGGGACAGGACTGCTTTCCTACGAGCAGTACTTC.

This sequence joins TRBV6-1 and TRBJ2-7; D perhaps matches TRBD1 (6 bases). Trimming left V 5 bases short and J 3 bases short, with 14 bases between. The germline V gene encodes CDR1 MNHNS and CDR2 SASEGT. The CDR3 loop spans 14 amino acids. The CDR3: CASSSLTGYYEQYF. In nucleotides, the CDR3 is TGTGCCAGCAGTTCCCTGACAGGCTACTACGAGCAGTACTTC.

CDR3 protein: CASSLSGASTDTQYF. In nucleotides, the CDR3 is TGTGCCAGCAGCCTGAGCGGAGCTAGCACAGATACGCAGTATTTT. This rearrangement joins TRBV6-5 to TRBJ2-3, with TRBD2 as a possible D gene (5 bases). Trimming took off 6 bases at V and 0 bases at J, with 13 bases between the two ends. Germline CDR1 is MNHEY and CDR2 is SVGAGI. The CDR3 runs 15 residues.

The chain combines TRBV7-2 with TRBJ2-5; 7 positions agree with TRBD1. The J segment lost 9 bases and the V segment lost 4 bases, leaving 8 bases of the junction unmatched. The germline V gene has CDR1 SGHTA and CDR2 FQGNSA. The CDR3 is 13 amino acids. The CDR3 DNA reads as TGTGCCAGCAGCTCCGAACAGGGGTTGGCCCAGTACTTC. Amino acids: CASSSEQGLAQYF.

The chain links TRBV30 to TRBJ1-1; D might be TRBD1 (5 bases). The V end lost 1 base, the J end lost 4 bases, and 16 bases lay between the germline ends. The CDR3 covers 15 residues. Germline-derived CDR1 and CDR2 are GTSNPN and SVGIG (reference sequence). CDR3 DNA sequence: TGTGCCTGGAGTGAGGGCAGGGCGAAGGTCACTGAAGCTTTCTTT. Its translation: CAWSEGRAKVTEAFF.

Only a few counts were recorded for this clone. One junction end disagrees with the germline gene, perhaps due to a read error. Written as DNA, the CDR3 is TGCGCCAGCAGCCAAGGAGGCGGCGGTGAAGCTTTCTTT. Its protein product is CASSQGGGGEAFF. The V and J genes are TRBV7-3 and TRBJ1-1; no clear D. The CDR3 covers 13 residues. CDR1 is SGHTA and CDR2 is FQGTGA in the germline V gene.

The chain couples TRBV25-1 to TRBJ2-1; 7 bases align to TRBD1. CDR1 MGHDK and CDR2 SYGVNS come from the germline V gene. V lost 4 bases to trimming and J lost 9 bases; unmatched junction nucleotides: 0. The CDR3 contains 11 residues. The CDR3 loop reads CASSAGGEQFF. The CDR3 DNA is TGTGCCAGCAGTGCAGGGGGTGAGCAGTTCTTC.

As DNA, the CDR3 is TGTGCCACCAGCAGAGACCTAGCGGGAGGGTCGGATACGCAGTATTTT. This gives the protein CATSRDLAGGSDTQYF. J is TRBJ2-3 and V is TRBV15; 12 nucleotides agree with TRBD2. Germline assignment: CDR1 LNHNV and CDR2 YYDKDF (reference sequence). CDR3 length equals 16 residues. Losses at the gene ends were 0 bases for V and 6 bases for J; bases not matched to a gene: 4.

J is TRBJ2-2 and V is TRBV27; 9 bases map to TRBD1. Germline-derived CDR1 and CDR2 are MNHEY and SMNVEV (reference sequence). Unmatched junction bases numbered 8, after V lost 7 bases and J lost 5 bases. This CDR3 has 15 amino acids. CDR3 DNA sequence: TGTGCCAGCACCCGGACAGGGGCGAGAACCGGGGAGCTGTTTTTT. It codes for CASTRTGARTGELFF.

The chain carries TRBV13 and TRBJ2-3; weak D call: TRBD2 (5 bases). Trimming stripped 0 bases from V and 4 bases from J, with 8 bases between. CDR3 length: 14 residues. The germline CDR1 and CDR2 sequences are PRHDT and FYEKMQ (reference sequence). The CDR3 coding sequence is TGTGCCAGCAGCTTAGGAGGGAGCCCAGATACGCAGTATTTT. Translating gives CASSLGGSPDTQYF.

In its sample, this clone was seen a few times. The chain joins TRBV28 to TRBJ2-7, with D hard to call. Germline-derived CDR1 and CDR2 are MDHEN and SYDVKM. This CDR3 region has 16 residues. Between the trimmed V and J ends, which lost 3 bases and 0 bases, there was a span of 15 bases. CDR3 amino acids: CASSFFVLGLSYEQYF. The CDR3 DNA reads TGTGCCAGCAGTTTTTTCGTCCTAGGTCTCTCCTACGAGCAGTACTTC. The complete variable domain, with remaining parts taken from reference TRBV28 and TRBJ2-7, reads DVKVTQSSRYLVKRTGEKVFLECVQDMDHENMFWYRQDPGLGLRLIYFSYDVKMKEKGDIPEGYSVSREKKERFSLILESASTNQTSMYLCASSFFVLGLSYEQYFGPGTRLTVT.

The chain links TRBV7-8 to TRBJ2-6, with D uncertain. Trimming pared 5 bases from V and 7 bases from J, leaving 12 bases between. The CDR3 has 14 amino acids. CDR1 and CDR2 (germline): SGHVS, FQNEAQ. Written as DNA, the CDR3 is TGTGCCAGCAGCCCCGGAGTTGGAGCCAACGTCCTGACTTTC. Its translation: CASSPGVGANVLTF. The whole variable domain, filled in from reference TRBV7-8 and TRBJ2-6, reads GAGVSQSPRYKVAKRGQDVALRCDPISGHVSLFWYQQALGQGPEFLTYFQNEAQLDKSGLPSDRFFAERPEGSVSTLKIQRTQQEDSAVYLCASSPGVGANVLTFGAGSRLTVL.

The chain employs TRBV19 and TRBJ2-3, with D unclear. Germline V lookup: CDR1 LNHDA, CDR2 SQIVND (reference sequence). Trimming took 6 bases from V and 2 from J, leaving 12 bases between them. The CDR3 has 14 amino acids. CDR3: CASRSERSTDTQYF. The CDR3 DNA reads TGTGCCAGTAGATCGGAGCGTTCCACAGATACGCAGTATTTT.

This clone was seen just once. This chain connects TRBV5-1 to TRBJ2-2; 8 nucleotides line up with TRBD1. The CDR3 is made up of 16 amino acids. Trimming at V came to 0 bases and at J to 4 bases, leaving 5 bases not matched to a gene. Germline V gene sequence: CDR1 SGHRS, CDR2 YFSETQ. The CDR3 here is CASSLAADRGTGELFF. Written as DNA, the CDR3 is TGCGCCAGCAGCTTGGCTGCTGACAGGGGCACCGGGGAGCTGTTTTTT.

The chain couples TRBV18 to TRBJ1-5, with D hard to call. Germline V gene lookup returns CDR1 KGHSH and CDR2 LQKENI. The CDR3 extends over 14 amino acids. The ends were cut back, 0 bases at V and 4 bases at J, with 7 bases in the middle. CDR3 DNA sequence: TGTGCCAGCTCACCACCAGGAGGAAATCAGCCCCAGCATTTT. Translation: CASSPPGGNQPQHF.

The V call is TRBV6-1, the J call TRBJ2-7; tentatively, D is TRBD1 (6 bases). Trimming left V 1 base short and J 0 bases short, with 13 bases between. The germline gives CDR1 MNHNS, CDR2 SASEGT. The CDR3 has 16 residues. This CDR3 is CASSEVMTGYSYEQYF. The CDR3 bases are TGTGCCAGCAGTGAAGTCATGACAGGATACTCCTACGAGCAGTACTTC.

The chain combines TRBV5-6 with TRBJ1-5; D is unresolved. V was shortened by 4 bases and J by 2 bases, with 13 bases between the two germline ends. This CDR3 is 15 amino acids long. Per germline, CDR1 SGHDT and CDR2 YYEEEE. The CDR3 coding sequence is TGTGCCAGCAGCGTGACCCTCACAGGCAATCAGCCCCAGCATTTT. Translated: CASSVTLTGNQPQHF.

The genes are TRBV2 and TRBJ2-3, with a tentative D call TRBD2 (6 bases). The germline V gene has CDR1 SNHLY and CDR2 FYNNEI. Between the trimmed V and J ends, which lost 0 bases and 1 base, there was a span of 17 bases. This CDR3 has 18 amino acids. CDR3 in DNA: TGTGCCAGCAGTGAAGCAAAGTCGGTCAGGGAGGGCACAGATACGCAGTATTTT. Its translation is CASSEAKSVREGTDTQYF.

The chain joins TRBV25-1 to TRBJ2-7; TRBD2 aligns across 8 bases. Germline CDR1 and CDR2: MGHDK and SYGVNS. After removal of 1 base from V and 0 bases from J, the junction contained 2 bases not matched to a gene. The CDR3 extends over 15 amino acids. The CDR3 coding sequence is TGTGCCAGCAGTGAATTTAGCGGGGACTCCTACGAGCAGTACTTC. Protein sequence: CASSEFSGDSYEQYF.

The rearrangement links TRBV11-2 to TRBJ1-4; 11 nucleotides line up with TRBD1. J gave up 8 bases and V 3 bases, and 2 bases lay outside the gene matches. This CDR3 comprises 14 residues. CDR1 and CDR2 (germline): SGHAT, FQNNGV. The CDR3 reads CASSLGQGVEKLFF. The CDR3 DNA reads TGTGCCAGCAGCTTGGGACAGGGGGTAGAAAAACTGTTTTTT. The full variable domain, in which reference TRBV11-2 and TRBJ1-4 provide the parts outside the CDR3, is EAGVAQSPRYKIIEKRQSVAFWCNPISGHATLYWYQQILGQGPKLLIQFQNNGVVDDSQLPKDRFSAERLKGVDSTLKIQPAKLEDSAVYLCASSLGQGVEKLFFGSGTQLSVL.

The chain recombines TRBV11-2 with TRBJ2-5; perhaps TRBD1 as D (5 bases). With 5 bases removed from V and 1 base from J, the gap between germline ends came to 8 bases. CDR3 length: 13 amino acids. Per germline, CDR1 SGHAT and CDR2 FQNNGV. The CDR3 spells CASSPRVQETQYF. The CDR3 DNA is TGTGCCAGCAGCCCCAGGGTCCAAGAGACCCAGTACTTC.

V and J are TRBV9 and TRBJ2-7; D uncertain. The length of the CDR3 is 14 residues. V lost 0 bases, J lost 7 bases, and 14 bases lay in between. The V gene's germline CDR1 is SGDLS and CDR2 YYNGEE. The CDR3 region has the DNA TGTGCCAGCAGCGTAGAGGCACTGGGCCTTGAGCAGTACTTC. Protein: CASSVEALGLEQYF.

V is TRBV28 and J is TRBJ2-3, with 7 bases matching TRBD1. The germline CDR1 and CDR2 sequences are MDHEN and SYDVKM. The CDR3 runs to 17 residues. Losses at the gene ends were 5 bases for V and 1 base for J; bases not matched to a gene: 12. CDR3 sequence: CASSLPTHRGGTDTQYF. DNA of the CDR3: TGTGCCAGCAGTCTTCCCACCCACAGGGGAGGCACAGATACGCAGTATTTT.